Included here is one T cell receptor beta chain sequence, with context. This CDR3 is built from 14 residues. V lost 5 bases and J lost 2, with 13 bases in between. Germline values: CDR1 SGHDN, CDR2 FVKESK. The data derive from a study of blood T cell repertoires in COVID-19. Study information: COVID-19 samples from acute and convalescent phases originated in the United States, Italy and Spain. T cells, B-cell-depleted T cells, or PBMCs supplied cDNA or gDNA.

Authors' analysis steps: Estimated nucleated cell counts came from reference gene primer amplification. Measured with immunoSEQ multiplex PCR; TCRdb has only the in-frame clones, and not every one. V and J calls and clone size follow that table, whereas D and trimming were derived from the DNA. Among 70,000 or so clones listed, 90% were seen once. This chain uses TRBV14 with TRBJ2-7; no clear D. This receptor was taken from a woman in her late teens or twenties with acute or convalescent COVID-19. Sequencing was done on a sample of peripheral blood. The CDR3 region is CASSIQRPPYEQYF. CDR3 DNA sequence: TGTGCCAGCAGCATACAGAGACCCCCCTACGAGCAGTACTTC.